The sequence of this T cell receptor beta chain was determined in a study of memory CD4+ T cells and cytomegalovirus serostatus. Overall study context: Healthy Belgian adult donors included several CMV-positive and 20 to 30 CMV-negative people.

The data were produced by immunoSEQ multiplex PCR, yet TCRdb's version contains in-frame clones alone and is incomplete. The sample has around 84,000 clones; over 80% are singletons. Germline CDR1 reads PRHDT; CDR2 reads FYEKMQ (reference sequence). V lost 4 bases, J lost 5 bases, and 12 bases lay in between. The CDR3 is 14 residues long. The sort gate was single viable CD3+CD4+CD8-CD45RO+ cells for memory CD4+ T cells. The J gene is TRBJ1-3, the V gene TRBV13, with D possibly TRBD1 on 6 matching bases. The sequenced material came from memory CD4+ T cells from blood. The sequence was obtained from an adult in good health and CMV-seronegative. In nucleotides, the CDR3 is TGTGCCAGCAGCTCAGGGGCAAGGAGAAACACCATATATTTT. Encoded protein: CASSSGARRNTIYF.